One and the same sample provided the 2 T cell receptor beta chains below, sequenced in a study of beta chain features in type 1 diabetes. Investigators reverse transcribed all isolated RNA, so they sequenced expressed TCRB transcripts. Method: immunoSEQ multiplex PCR; TCRdb's copy keeps in-frame clones and lacks some. This sample has approximately 160,000 clones, with over 7.5% found just once. Sequenced sample: central memory CD4+ T cells from blood. The origin of the receptors is a woman between 18 and 30 years old in good health.

Ten or more counts support this clone. The V gene is TRBV14, the J gene TRBJ2-6; D possibly corresponds to TRBD2 (5 bases). The CDR3 runs to 17 residues. Germline V lookup: CDR1 SGHDN, CDR2 FVKESK. V lost 4 bases and J lost 0, with 13 bases in between. CDR3 bases: TGTGCCAGCAGCCCGAGGCGGGTCTTCTCTGGGGCCAACGTCCTGACTTTC. It specifies CASSPRRVFSGANVLTF.

This clone was seen repeatedly, ten times or more. This chain uses TRBV6-1 with TRBJ2-7, with D tentatively TRBD1 (6 bases). V was trimmed by 7 bases and J by 3 bases, leaving 10 bases between them. From germline, CDR1 is MNHNS and CDR2 SASEGT. This CDR3 has 12 residues. The CDR3 region is CASNKGGYEQYF. The CDR3 nucleotides read TGTGCCAGCAACAAAGGGGGCTACGAGCAGTACTTC.